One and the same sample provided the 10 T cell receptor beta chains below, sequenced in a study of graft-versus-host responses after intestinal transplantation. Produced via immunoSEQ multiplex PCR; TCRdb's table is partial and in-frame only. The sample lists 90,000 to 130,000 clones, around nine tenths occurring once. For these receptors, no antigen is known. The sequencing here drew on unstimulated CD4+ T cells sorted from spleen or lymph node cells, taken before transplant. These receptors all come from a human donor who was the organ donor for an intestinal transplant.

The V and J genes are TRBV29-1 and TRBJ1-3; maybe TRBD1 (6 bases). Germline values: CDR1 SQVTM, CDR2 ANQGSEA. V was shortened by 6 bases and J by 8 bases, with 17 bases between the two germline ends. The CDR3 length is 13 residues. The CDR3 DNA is TGCAGCGTGGGACAAGGAGGGCAGGACACCATATATTTT. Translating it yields CSVGQGGQDTIYF.

CDR3 sequence reads: CAWSQAAVYEQYF. The CDR3 DNA sequence: TGTGCCTGGAGCCAGGCGGCAGTCTACGAGCAGTACTTC. The gene calls are TRBV30 and TRBJ2-7; D is unresolved. V gave up 3 bases and J gave up 3 bases, with 12 bases separating them. The germline CDR1 and CDR2 sequences are GTSNPN and SVGIG (reference sequence). The CDR3 spans 13 residues.

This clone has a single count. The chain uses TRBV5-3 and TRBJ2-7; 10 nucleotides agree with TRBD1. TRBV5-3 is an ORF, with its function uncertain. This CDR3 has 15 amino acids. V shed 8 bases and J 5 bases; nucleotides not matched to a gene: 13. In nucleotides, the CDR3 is TGTGCCAGCAGTTTTCAAGACAGGGGGCCCCACGAGCAGTACTTC. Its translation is CASSFQDRGPHEQYF.

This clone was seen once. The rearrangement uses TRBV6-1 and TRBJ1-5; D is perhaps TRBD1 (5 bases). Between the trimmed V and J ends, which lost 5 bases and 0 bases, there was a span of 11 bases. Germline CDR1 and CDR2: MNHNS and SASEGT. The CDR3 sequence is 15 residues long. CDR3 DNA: TGTGCCAGCAGTCGACAGTCTCTTAGCAATCAGCCCCAGCATTTT. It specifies CASSRQSLSNQPQHF.

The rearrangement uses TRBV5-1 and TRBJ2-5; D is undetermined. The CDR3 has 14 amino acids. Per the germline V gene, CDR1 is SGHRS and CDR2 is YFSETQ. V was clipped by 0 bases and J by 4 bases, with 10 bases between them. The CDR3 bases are TGCGCCAGCAGCTTGGAGGGCCAGGTAGAGACCCAGTACTTC. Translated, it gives CASSLEGQVETQYF.

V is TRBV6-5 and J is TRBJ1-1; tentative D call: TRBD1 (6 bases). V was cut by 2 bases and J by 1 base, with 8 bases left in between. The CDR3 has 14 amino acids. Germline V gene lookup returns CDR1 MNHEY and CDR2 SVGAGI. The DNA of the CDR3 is TGTGCCAGCAGTTACACAGGGAGGAACACTGAAGCTTTCTTT. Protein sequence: CASSYTGRNTEAFF.

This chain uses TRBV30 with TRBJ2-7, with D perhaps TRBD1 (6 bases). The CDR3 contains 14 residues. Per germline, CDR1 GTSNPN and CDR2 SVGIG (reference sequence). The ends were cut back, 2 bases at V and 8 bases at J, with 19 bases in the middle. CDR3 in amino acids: CAWSSLTGRVQQYF. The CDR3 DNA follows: TGTGCCTGGAGTTCCTTGACAGGACGAGTACAGCAGTACTTC.

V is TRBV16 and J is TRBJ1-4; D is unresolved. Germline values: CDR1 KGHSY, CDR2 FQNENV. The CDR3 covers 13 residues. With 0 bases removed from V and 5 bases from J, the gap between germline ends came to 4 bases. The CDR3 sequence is CASSQSVNEKLFF. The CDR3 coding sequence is TGTGCCAGCAGCCAATCAGTAAATGAAAAACTGTTTTTT.

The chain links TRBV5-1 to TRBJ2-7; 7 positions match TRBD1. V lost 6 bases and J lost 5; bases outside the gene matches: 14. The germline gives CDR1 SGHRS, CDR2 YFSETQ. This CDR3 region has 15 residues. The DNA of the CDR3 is TGCGCCAGCAACCCTTTTCCGGGACAGAGGAACGAGCAGTACTTC. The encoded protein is CASNPFPGQRNEQYF.

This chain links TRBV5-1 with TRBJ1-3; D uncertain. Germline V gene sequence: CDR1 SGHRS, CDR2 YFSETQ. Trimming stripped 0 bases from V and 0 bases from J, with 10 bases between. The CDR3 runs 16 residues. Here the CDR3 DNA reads TGCGCCAGCAGCTTGGGACTGGCGAGCTCTGGAAACACCATATATTTT. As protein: CASSLGLASSGNTIYF.